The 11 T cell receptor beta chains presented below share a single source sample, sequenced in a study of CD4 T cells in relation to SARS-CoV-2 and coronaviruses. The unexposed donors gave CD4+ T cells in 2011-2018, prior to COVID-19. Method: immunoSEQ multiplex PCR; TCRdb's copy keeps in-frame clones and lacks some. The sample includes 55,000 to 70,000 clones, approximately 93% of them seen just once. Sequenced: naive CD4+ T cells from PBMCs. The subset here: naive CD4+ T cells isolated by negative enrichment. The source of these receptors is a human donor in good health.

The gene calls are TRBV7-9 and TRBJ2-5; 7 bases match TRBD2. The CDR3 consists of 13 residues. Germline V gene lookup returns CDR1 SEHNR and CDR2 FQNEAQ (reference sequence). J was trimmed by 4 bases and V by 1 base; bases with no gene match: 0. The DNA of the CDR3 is TGTGCCAGCAGCTTAGGGGGGGGAGAGACCCAGTACTTC. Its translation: CASSLGGGETQYF.

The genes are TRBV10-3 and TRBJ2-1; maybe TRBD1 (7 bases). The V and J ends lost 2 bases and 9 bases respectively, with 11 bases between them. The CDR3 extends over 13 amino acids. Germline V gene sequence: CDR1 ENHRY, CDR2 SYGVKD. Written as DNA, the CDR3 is TGTGCCATCAGTGAGGACAGGGAGGCTGAGCAGTTCTTC. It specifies CAISEDREAEQFF.

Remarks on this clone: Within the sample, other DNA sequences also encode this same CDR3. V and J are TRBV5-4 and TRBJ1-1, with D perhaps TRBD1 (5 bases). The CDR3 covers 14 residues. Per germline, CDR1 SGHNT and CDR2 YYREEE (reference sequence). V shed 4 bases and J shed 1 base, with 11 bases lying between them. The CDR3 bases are TGTGCCAGCAGCCTGGGACGGGGGAACACTGAAGCTTTCTTT. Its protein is CASSLGRGNTEAFF.

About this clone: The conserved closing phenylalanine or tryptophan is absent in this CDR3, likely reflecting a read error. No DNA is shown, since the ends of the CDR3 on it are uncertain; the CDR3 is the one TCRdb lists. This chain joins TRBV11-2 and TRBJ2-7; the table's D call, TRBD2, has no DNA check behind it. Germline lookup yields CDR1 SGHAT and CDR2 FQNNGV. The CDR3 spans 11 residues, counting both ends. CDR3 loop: CASSLLPGLLI.

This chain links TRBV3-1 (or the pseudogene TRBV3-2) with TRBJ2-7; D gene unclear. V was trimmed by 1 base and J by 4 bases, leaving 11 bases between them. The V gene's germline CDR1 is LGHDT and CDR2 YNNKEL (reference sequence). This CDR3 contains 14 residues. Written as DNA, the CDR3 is TGTGCCAGCAGCCAAGCGTCCACAAGTTACGAGCAGTACTTC. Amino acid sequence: CASSQASTSYEQYF.

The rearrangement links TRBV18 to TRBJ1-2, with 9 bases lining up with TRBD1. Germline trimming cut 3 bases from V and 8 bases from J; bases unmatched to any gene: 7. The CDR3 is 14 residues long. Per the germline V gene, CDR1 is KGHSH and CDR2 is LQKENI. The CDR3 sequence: CASSPGQGIHGYTF. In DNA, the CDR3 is TGTGCCAGCTCACCGGGACAGGGTATACACGGCTACACCTTC.

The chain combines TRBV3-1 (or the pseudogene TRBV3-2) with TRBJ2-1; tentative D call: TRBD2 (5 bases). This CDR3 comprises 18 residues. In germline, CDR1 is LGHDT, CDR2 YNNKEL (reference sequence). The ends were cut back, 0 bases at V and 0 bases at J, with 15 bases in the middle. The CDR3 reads CASSQDLSGPSSYNEQFF. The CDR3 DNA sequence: TGTGCCAGCAGCCAAGATTTGAGCGGACCGAGCTCCTACAATGAGCAGTTCTTC.

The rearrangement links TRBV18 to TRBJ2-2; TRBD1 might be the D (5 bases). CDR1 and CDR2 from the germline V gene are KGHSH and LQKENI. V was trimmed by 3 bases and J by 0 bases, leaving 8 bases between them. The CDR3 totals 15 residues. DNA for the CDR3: TGTGCCAGCTCACCCACAGGAGCGAACACCGGGGAGCTGTTTTTT. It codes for CASSPTGANTGELFF. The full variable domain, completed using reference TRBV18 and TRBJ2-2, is NAGVMQNPRHLVRRRGQEARLRCSPMKGHSHVYWYRQLPEEGLKFMVYLQKENIIDESGMPKERFSAEFPKEGPSILRIQQVVRGDSAAYFCASSPTGANTGELFFGEGSRLTVL.

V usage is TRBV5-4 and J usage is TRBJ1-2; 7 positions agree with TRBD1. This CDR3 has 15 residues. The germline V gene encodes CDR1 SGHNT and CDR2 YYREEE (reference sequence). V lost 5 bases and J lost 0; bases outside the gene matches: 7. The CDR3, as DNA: TGTGCCAGCAGGCCCGGGACAGCTCCTAACTATGGCTACACCTTC. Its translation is CASRPGTAPNYGYTF.

The CDR3 protein is CATSDPGTGIHEQYF. CDR3 DNA: TGTGCCACCAGTGATCCAGGGACAGGGATCCACGAGCAGTACTTC. This chain uses TRBV24-1 with TRBJ2-7; 9 bases are shared with TRBD1. Germline V CDR1 and CDR2: KGHDR, SFDVKD. This CDR3 has 15 amino acids. Unmatched junction bases numbered 7, after V lost 3 bases and J lost 5 bases.

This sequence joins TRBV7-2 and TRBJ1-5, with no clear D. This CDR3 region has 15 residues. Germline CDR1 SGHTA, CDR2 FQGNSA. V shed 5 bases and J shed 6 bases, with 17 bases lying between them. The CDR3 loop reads CASSGETHRTQPQHF. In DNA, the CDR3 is TGTGCCAGCAGCGGAGAGACACATCGGACTCAGCCCCAGCATTTT.